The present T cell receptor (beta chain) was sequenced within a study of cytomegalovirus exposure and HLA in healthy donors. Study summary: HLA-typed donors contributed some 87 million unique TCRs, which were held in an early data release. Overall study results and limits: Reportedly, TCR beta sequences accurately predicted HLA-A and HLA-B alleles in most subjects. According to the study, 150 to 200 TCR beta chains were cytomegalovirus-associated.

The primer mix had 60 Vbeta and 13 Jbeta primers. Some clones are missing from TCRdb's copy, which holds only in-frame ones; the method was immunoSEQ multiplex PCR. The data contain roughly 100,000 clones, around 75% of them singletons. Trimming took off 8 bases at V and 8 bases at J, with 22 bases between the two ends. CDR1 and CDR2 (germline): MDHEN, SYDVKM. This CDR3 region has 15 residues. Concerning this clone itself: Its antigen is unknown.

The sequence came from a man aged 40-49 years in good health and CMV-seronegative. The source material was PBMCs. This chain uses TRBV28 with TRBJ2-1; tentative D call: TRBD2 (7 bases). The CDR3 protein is CASGQGGGRGHEQFF. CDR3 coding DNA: TGTGCCAGCGGCCAAGGGGGGGGCCGGGGGCATGAGCAGTTCTTC.